A single sample gave rise to the 17 T cell receptor beta chains below, sequenced in a study of blood T cell repertoires in COVID-19. Only in-frame clones appear in the TCRdb table, and some are missing; sequencing was by immunoSEQ multiplex PCR. This table has about 59,000 clones, about 85% appearing once. Sequencing was carried out using peripheral blood. Receptors were obtained from a woman at least 80 years old with acute or convalescent COVID-19.

J is TRBJ2-7 and V is TRBV6-5, with 8 bases identical to TRBD1. The trim removed 6 bases at V and 3 bases at J, leaving 7 bases unmatched. Germline CDR1 is MNHEY and CDR2 is SVGAGI. The CDR3 spans 14 residues. The CDR3 DNA reads as TGTGCCAGCAGCCCCGGGACAGGATACTACGAGCAGTACTTC. It translates to CASSPGTGYYEQYF.

The chain has TRBV19 and TRBJ2-2; 7 bases match TRBD2. CDR1 is LNHDA, CDR2 SQIVND, per germline (reference sequence). This CDR3 comprises 14 residues. After removal of 9 bases from V and 0 bases from J, the junction contained 4 bases not matched to a gene. The CDR3 DNA reads as TGTGCCAGCGTCCGGGGGGCGAACACCGGGGAGCTGTTTTTT. Amino acids: CASVRGANTGELFF.

This clone was seen a single time. The genes are TRBV19 and TRBJ1-1, with unresolved D. V gave up 4 bases and J gave up 0 bases, with 9 bases separating them. The CDR3 runs to 14 residues. The germline V gene has CDR1 LNHDA and CDR2 SQIVND (reference sequence). The DNA of the CDR3 is TGTGCCAGTAGTAGAGCGGGCTTGAACACTGAAGCTTTCTTT. It translates to CASSRAGLNTEAFF.

The chain couples TRBV12-3 or TRBV12-4 to TRBJ2-3; TRBD2 aligns across 8 bases. This CDR3 has 13 amino acids. The ends lost 7 bases at V and 6 bases at J; junction bases unmatched: 6. Here the CDR3 reads CASNRGGPDTQYF. The CDR3 DNA is TGTGCCAGCAATCGGGGGGGCCCCGATACGCAGTATTTT.

The CDR3 region is CASSENWGPSYEQYF. The CDR3 coding sequence is TGTGCCAGCAGTGAAAATTGGGGGCCCTCCTACGAGCAGTACTTC. The rearrangement uses TRBV6-1 and TRBJ2-7; weak D call: TRBD1 (6 bases). Between the trimmed V and J ends, which lost 2 bases and 0 bases, there was a span of 11 bases. This CDR3 comprises 15 residues. CDR1 and CDR2 (germline): MNHNS, SASEGT.

V and J are TRBV7-3 and TRBJ2-1; TRBD2 agrees at 8 bases. In germline, CDR1 is SGHTA, CDR2 FQGTGA. The CDR3 contains 16 residues. Trimming removed 5 bases from V and 2 bases from J; junction bases left unmatched: 8. CDR3 DNA sequence: TGTGCCAGCAGCCTCAACAGCGGGAGTGCCTACAATGAGCAGTTCTTC. Amino acid sequence: CASSLNSGSAYNEQFF.

A note on this clone: One junction end does not reproduce the germline sequence, and a read error may be involved. The rearrangement uses TRBV28 and TRBJ2-3; 7 bases match TRBD1. This CDR3 contains 15 residues. Germline V gene sequence: CDR1 MDHEN, CDR2 SYDVKM. This chain's CDR3 is CASSSRWDSRDTQYF. In nucleotides, the CDR3 is TGTGCCAGCAGTTCACGATGGGACAGCAGAGATACGCAGTATTTT.

CDR3 sequence (DNA): TGTGCCAGCAGTTTAGGGACAGGGGTCTACGAGCAGTACTTC. This codes for CASSLGTGVYEQYF. The gene calls are TRBV28 and TRBJ2-7, with 10 bases that match TRBD1. V trimming: 2 bases; J trimming: 3 bases; junction bases outside the gene matches: 1. The CDR3 is made up of 14 amino acids. The germline V gene encodes CDR1 MDHEN and CDR2 SYDVKM. Together with reference TRBV28 and TRBJ2-7, the CDR3 gives the full variable domain: DVKVTQSSRYLVKRTGEKVFLECVQDMDHENMFWYRQDPGLGLRLIYFSYDVKMKEKGDIPEGYSVSREKKERFSLILESASTNQTSMYLCASSLGTGVYEQYFGPGTRLTVT.

The chain has TRBV4-2 and TRBJ2-7, with D perhaps matching TRBD2 (6 bases). Germline V gene lookup returns CDR1 LGHNA and CDR2 YNFKEQ. Trimming shortened V by 0 bases and J by 1 base, and 13 bases separated the two germline ends. The CDR3 is made up of 16 amino acids. CDR3 protein: CASSQDSAGPSYEQYF. For the CDR3, the DNA is TGTGCCAGCAGCCAAGATTCAGCGGGCCCTTCCTACGAGCAGTACTTC.

This clone was recorded once. The V and J genes are TRBV19 and TRBJ1-4; D gene uncertain. The V gene's germline CDR1 is LNHDA and CDR2 SQIVND (reference sequence). The CDR3 contains 13 residues. V shed 8 bases and J shed 7 bases, with 14 bases lying between them. CDR3 region: CASRGRSGEKLFF. The CDR3 DNA follows: TGTGCCAGTCGCGGGAGGTCCGGTGAAAAACTGTTTTTT.

The genes are TRBV5-1 and TRBJ2-7; TRBD2 might be the D (6 bases). This CDR3 contains 15 residues. Trimming stripped 3 bases from V and 2 bases from J, with 15 bases between. Per germline, CDR1 SGHRS and CDR2 YFSETQ. CDR3 sequence: CASSSRGSGPYEQYF. The CDR3 DNA reads as TGCGCCAGCAGCTCGAGGGGTAGCGGTCCCTACGAGCAGTACTTC.

The J gene is TRBJ2-7, the V gene TRBV27; 7 positions match TRBD1. In germline, CDR1 is MNHEY, CDR2 SMNVEV (reference sequence). This CDR3 has 14 residues. J lost 3 bases, V lost 4 bases, and 6 bases had no gene match. CDR3 in amino acids: CASSSRTGIYEQYF. The DNA of the CDR3 is TGTGCCAGCAGTTCCCGGACAGGCATCTACGAGCAGTACTTC.

The CDR3: CASSQTGQGNEQFF. CDR3 in DNA: TGTGCCAGCTCACAAACGGGACAGGGCAATGAGCAGTTCTTC. This rearrangement joins TRBV18 to TRBJ2-1; 9 bases are shared with TRBD1. The CDR3 loop spans 14 amino acids. V shed 4 bases, J shed 6 bases, and the junction held 4 bases outside the gene matches. The germline CDR1 and CDR2 sequences are KGHSH and LQKENI.

In its sample, this clone was seen once. The V and J genes are TRBV5-4 and TRBJ2-7; 13 bases line up with TRBD2. The CDR3 has 14 amino acids. CDR1 is SGHNT, CDR2 YYREEE, per germline (reference sequence). J gave up 4 bases and V 4 bases, and 2 bases lay outside the gene matches. CDR3 loop: CASSEGLAGYEQYF. CDR3 in DNA: TGTGCCAGCAGCGAGGGACTAGCGGGGTACGAGCAGTACTTC.

The chain recombines TRBV19 with TRBJ2-2, with a weak D call TRBD1 (6 bases). The CDR3 is 17 residues long. CDR1 LNHDA and CDR2 SQIVND come from the germline V gene (reference sequence). Between the trimmed V and J ends, which lost 6 bases and 4 bases, there was a span of 21 bases. CDR3 nucleotide sequence: TGTGCCAGTAGCAGTCGTCGGCAGGGGTCGAGCACCGGGGAGCTGTTTTTT. Encoded protein: CASSSRRQGSSTGELFF.

There are a few counts of this clone. This sequence joins TRBV19 and TRBJ2-7, with 7 positions matching TRBD2. Germline values: CDR1 LNHDA, CDR2 SQIVND (reference sequence). This CDR3 has 15 amino acids. After removal of 5 bases from V and 5 bases from J, the junction contained 12 bases not matched to a gene. For the CDR3, the DNA is TGTGCCAGTAGTGCGGGGGACTACCCTCTCGACGAGCAGTACTTC. It codes for CASSAGDYPLDEQYF.

The chain recombines TRBV3-1 (or the pseudogene TRBV3-2) with TRBJ2-3, with a tentative D call TRBD1 (6 bases). CDR1 and CDR2 (germline): LGHDT, YNNKEL (reference sequence). V was trimmed by 2 bases and J by 2 bases, leaving 8 bases between them. The CDR3 is made up of 14 amino acids. The CDR3 coding sequence is TGTGCCAGCAGCCAAAGGGGGACCACAGATACGCAGTATTTT. Protein: CASSQRGTTDTQYF.